A selection of T cell receptor beta chains follows, all from one sample in a study of shared clonotypes between healthy human individuals. Sequencing used immunoSEQ multiplex PCR; TCRdb keeps in-frame clones, though not all of them. The repertoire holds 2,500,000 or so clones, with approximately 94% as singletons. Sequences were obtained from naive CD4+ T cells sorted from blood. The source is a man aged 18 to 29 in good health. Both conserved end residues are part of each CDR3.

j_gene: TRBJ2-7; v_gene: TRBV18; CDR3aa: CASSRTQGSTYEQYF
j_gene: TRBJ1-2; v_gene: TRBV6-5; CDR3aa: CASSFQDRPYGYTF
j_gene: TRBJ1-2; v_gene: TRBV28; CDR3aa: CASTRAGRGYTF
j_gene: TRBJ1-1; v_gene: TRBV30; CDR3aa: CAWSVRGNTEAFF
j_gene: TRBJ2-5; v_gene: TRBV5-5; CDR3aa: CASSLALGATQETQYF
j_gene: TRBJ2-2; v_gene: TRBV5-1; CDR3aa: CASSSTLPQRPNTGELFF
j_gene: TRBJ2-2; v_gene: TRBV6-1; CDR3aa: CASSDGTYTGELFF
j_gene: TRBJ2-6; v_gene: TRBV6-6; CDR3aa: CASSWGQGSGANVLTF
j_gene: TRBJ2-7; v_gene: TRBV5-1; CDR3aa: CASSWISGSINEQYF
j_gene: TRBJ1-3; v_gene: TRBV6-1; CDR3aa: CASIDRSSGNTIYF
j_gene: TRBJ1-6; v_gene: TRBV7-8; CDR3aa: CASSHRETNSPLHF
j_gene: TRBJ1-6; v_gene: TRBV4-1; CDR3aa: CASMGQGDSPLHF
j_gene: TRBJ2-5; v_gene: TRBV4-1; CDR3aa: CASSRMYQETQYF
j_gene: TRBJ1-1; v_gene: TRBV4-1; CDR3aa: CASSQGRNTEAFF
j_gene: TRBJ2-5; v_gene: TRBV25-1; CDR3aa: CASLNVNQETQYF
j_gene: TRBJ2-1; v_gene: TRBV11-2; CDR3aa: CASSLTGSRSYNEQFF
j_gene: TRBJ2-3; v_gene: TRBV7-2; CDR3aa: CASSVGPRRDTQYF
j_gene: TRBJ2-3; v_gene: TRBV5-4; CDR3aa: CASSPWTGGTDTQYF
j_gene: -; v_gene: TRBV29-1; CDR3aa: CSVEGQGFGTQHF
j_gene: TRBJ1-3; v_gene: TRBV7-2; CDR3aa: CASSLVETLRGNTIYF
j_gene: TRBJ2-1; v_gene: TRBV5-1; CDR3aa: CASSLEREQFF
j_gene: TRBJ2-5; v_gene: TRBV18; CDR3aa: CASSPWGETQYF
j_gene: TRBJ1-1; v_gene: TRBV19; CDR3aa: CASSPDRWNTEAFF
j_gene: TRBJ1-2; v_gene: TRBV18; CDR3aa: CASSRGPDYGYTF
j_gene: TRBJ2-7; v_gene: TRBV9; CDR3aa: CASSVAGLAGVSNEQYF
j_gene: TRBJ2-5; v_gene: TRBV29-1; CDR3aa: CSVENPGLEKKTQYF
j_gene: TRBJ2-7; v_gene: TRBV4-1; CDR3aa: CASSQVAGRNEQYF
j_gene: TRBJ1-4; v_gene: TRBV5-4; CDR3aa: CASSPGGRTASEKLFF
j_gene: TRBJ2-2; v_gene: TRBV7-2; CDR3aa: CASSLASSSGRGGELFF